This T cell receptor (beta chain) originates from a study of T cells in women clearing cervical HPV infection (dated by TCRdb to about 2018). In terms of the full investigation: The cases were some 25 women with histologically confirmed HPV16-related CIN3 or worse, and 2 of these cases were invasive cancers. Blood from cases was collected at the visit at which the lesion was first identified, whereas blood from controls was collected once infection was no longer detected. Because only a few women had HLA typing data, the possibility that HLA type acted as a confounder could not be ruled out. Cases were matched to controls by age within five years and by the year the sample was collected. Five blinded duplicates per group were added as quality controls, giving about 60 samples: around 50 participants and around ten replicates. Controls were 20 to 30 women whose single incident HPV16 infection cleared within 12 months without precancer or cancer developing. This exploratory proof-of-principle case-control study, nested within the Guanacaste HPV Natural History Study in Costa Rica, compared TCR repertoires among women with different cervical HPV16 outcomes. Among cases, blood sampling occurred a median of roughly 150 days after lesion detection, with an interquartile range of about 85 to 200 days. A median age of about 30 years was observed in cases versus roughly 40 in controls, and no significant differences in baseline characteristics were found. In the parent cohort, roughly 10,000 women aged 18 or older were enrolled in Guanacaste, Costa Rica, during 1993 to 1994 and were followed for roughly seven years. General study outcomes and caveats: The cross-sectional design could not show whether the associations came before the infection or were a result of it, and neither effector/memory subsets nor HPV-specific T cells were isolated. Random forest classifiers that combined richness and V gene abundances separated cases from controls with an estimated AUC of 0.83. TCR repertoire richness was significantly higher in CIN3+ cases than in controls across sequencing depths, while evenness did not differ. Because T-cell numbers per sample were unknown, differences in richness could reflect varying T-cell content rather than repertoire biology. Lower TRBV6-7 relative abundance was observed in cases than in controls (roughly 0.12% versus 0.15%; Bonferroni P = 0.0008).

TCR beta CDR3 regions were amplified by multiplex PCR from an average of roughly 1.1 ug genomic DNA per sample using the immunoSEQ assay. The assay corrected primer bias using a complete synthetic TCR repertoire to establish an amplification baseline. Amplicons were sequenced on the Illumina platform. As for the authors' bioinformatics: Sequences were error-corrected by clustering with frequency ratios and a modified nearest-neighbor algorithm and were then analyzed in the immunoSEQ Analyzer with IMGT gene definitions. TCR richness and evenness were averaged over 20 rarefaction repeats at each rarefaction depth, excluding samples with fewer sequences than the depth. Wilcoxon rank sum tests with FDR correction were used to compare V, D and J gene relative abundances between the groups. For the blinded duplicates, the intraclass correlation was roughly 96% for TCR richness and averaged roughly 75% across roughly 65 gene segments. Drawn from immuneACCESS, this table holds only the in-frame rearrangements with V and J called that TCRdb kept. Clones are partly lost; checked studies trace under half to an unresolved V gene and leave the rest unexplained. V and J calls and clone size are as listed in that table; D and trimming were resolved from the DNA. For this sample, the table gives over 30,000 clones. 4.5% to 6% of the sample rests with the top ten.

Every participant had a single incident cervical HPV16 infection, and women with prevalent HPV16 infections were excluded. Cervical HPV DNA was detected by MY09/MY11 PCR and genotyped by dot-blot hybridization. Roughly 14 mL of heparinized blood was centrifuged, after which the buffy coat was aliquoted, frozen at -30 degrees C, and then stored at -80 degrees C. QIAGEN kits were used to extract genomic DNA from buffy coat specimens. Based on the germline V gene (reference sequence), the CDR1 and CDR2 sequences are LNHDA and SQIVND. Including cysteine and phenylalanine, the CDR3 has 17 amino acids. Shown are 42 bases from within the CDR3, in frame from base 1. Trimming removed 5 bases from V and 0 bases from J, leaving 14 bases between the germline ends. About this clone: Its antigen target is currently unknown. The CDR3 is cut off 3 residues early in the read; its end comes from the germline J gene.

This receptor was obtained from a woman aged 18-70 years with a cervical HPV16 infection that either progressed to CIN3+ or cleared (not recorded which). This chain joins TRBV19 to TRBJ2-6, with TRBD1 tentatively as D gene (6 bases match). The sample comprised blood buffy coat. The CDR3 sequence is CASSSRTANSGANVLTF. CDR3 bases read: TGTGCCAGTAGTTCCCGGACAGCCAACTCTGGGGCCAACGTC.